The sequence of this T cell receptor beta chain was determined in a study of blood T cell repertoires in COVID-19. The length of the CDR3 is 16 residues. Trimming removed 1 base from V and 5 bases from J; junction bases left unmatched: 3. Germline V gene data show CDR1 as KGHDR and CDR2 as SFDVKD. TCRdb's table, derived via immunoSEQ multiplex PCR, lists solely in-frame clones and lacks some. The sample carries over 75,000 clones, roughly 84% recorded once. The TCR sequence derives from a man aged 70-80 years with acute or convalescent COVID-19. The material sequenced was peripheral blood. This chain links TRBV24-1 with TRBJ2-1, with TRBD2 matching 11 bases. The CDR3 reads CATSDFTSGGNNEQFF. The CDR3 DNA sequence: TGTGCCACCAGTGATTTTACTAGCGGGGGAAACAATGAGCAGTTCTTC.